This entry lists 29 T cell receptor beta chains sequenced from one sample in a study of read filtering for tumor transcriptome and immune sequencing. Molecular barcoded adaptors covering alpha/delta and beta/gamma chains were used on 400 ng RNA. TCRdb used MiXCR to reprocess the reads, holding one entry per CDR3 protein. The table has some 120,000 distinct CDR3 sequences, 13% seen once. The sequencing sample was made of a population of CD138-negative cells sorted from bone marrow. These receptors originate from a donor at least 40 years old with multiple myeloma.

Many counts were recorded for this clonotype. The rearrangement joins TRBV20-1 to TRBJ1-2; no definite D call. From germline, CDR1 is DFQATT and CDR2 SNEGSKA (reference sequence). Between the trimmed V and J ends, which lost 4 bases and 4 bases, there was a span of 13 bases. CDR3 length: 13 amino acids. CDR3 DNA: TGCAGTGCTAATCTGAACGGATCCTATGGCTACACCTTC. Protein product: CSANLNGSYGYTF.

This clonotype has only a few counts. CDR3 loop: CSVVGGSGTDTQYF. CDR3 nucleotides: TGCAGCGTTGTCGGCGGGAGTGGGACAGATACGCAGTATTTT. This sequence joins TRBV29-1 and TRBJ2-3, with 7 bases that match TRBD2. The germline V gene has CDR1 SQVTM and CDR2 ANQGSEA. This CDR3 comprises 14 residues. J lost 3 bases, V lost 4 bases, and 7 bases had no gene match.

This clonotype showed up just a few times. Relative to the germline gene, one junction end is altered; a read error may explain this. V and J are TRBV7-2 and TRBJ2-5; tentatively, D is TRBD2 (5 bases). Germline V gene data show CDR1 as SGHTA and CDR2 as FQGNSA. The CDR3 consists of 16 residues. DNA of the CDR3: TGTGCTAGCAGCCAGAGGGTAGGGCTCATCCCTCACCCCCAGTACTTC. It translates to CASSQRVGLIPHPQYF.

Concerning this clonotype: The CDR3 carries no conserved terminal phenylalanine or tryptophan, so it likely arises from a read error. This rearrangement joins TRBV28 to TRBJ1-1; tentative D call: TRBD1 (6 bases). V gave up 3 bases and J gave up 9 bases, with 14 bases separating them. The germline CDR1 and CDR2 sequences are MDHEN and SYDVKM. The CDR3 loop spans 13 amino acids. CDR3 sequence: CASSLSYRGKAFL. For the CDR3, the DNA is TGTGCCAGCAGTTTGTCTTATAGGGGGAAAGCTTTCCTT.

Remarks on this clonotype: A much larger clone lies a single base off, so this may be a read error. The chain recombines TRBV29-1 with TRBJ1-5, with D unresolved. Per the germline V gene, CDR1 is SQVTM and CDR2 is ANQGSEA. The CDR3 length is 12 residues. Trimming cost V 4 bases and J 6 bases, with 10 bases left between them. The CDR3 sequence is CSVGGNGQPQHF. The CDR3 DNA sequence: TGCAGCGTTGGGGGAAACGGTCAGCCCCAGCATTTT. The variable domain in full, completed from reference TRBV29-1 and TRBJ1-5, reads SAVISQKPSRDICQRGTSLTIQCQVDSQVTMMFWYRQQPGQSLTLIATANQGSEATYESGFVIDKFPISRPNLTFSTLTVSNMSPEDSSIYLCSVGGNGQPQHFGDGTRLSIL.

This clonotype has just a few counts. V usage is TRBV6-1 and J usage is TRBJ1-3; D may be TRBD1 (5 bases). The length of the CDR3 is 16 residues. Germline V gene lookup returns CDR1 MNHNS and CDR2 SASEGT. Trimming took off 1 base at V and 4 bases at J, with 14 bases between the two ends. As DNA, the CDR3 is TGTGCCAGCAGTGAAGGGGGGAAGTTAATCGGAAACACCATATATTTT. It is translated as CASSEGGKLIGNTIYF.

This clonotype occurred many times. The CDR3 loop reads CSARRQGVQAEAFF. The CDR3 region has the DNA TGCAGTGCTCGACGGCAGGGGGTTCAAGCTGAAGCTTTCTTT. The V gene is TRBV20-1, the J gene TRBJ1-1; the match to TRBD1 covers 7 bases. This CDR3 region has 14 residues. The V gene end was trimmed by 5 bases and the J gene end by 6 bases; junction bases not matched to a gene: 12. Per the germline V gene, CDR1 is DFQATT and CDR2 is SNEGSKA (reference sequence).

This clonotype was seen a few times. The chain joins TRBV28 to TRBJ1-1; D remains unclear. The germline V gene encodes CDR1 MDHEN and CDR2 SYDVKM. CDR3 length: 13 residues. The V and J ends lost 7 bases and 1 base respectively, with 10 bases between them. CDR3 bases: TGTGCCAGCACCGGTCGGTGGAACACTGAAGCTTTCTTT. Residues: CASTGRWNTEAFF. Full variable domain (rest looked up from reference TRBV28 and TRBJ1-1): DVKVTQSSRYLVKRTGEKVFLECVQDMDHENMFWYRQDPGLGLRLIYFSYDVKMKEKGDIPEGYSVSREKKERFSLILESASTNQTSMYLCASTGRWNTEAFFGQGTRLTVV.

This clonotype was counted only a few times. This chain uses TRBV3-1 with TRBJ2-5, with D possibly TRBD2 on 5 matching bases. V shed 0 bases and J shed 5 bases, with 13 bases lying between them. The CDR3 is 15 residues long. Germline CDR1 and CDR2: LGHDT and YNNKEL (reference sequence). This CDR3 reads CASSQDIARGETQYF. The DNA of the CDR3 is TGTGCCAGCAGCCAAGATATAGCGAGAGGGGAGACCCAGTACTTC.

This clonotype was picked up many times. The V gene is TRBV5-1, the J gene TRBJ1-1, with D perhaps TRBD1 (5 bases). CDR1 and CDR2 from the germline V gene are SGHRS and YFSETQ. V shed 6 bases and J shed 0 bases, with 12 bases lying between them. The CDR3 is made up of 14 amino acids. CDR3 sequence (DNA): TGCGCCAGCACTAAAACAGGAATGAACACTGAAGCTTTCTTT. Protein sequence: CASTKTGMNTEAFF. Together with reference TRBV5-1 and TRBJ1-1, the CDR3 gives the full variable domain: KAGVTQTPRYLIKTRGQQVTLSCSPISGHRSVSWYQQTPGQGLQFLFEYFSETQRNKGNFPGRFSGRQFSNSRSEMNVSTLELGDSALYLCASTKTGMNTEAFFGQGTRLTVV.

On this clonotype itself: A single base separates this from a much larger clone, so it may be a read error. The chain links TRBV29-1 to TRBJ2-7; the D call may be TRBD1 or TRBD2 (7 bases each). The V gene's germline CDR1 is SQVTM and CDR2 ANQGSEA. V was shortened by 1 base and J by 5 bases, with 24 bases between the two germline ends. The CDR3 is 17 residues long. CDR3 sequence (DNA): TGCAGCGTTGAAGGGGTGGGGACAGCGGGATATCAGCACGAGCAGTACTTC. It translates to CSVEGVGTAGYQHEQYF.

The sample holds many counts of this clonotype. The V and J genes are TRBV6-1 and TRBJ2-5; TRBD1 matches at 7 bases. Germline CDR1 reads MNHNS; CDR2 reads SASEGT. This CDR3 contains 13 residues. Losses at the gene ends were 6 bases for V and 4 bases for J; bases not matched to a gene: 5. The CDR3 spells CASRGDSGETQYF. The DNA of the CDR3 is TGTGCCAGCAGAGGGGACAGCGGAGAGACCCAGTACTTC.

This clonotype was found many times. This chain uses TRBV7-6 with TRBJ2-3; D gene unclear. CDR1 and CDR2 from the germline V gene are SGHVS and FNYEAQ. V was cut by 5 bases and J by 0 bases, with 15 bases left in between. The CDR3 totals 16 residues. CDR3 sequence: CASSPNPRLSTDTQYF. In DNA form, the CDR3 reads TGTGCCAGCAGCCCAAACCCCAGATTAAGCACAGATACGCAGTATTTT. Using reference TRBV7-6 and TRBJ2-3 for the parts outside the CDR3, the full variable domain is GAGVSQSPRYKVTKRGQDVALRCDPISGHVSLYWYRQALGQGPEFLTYFNYEAQQDKSGLPNDRFSAERPEGSISTLTIQRTEQRDSAMYRCASSPNPRLSTDTQYFGPGTRLTVL.

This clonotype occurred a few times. The CDR3 loop is CSEGDRQNTEAFF. CDR3 nucleotides: TGCAGCGAGGGGGACAGGCAGAACACTGAAGCTTTCTTT. The rearrangement joins TRBV29-1 to TRBJ1-1; the match to TRBD1 covers 8 bases. The CDR3 runs to 13 residues. With 7 bases clipped from V and 1 base from J, the junction kept 5 bases outside the gene matches. Germline CDR1 is SQVTM and CDR2 is ANQGSEA.

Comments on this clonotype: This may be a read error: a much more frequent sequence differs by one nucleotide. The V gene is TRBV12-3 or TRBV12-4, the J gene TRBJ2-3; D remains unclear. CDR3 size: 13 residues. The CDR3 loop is CASRQLITDSQYF. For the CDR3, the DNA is TGTGCCAGCAGACAGCTAATCACAGATTCGCAGTATTTT.

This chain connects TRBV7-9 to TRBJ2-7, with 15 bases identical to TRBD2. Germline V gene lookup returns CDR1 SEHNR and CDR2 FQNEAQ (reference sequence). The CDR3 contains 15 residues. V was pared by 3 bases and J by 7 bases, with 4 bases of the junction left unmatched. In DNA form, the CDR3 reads TGTGCCAGCAGCTTTCGGACTAGCGGGAGGGATGAGCAGTACTTC. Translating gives CASSFRTSGRDEQYF.

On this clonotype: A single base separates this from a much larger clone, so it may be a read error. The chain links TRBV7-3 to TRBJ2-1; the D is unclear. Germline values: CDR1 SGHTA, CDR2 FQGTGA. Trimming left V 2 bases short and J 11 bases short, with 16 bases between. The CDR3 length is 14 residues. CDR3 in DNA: TGTGCCAGCAGCTTAGTTGCGGATGCAAGCAAGCAGTTCTTC. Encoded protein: CASSLVADASKQFF. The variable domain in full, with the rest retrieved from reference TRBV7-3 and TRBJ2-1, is GAGVSQTPSNKVTEKGKYVELRCDPISGHTALYWYRQSLGQGPEFLIYFQGTGAADDSGLPNDRFFAVRPEGSVSTLKIQRTERGDSAVYLCASSLVADASKQFFGPGTRLTVL.

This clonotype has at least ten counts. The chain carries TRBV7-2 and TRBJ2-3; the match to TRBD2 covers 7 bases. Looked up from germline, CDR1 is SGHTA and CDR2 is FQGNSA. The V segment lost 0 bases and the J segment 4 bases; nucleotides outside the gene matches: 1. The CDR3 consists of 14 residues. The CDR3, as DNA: TGTGCCAGCAGCTTAGCTAGCGGGTCAGATACGCAGTATTTT. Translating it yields CASSLASGSDTQYF. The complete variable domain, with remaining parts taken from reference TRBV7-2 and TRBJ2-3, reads GAGVSQSPSNKVTEKGKDVELRCDPISGHTALYWYRQSLGQGLEFLIYFQGNSAPDKSGLPSDRFSAERTGGSVSTLTIQRTQQEDSAVYLCASSLASGSDTQYFGPGTRLTVL.

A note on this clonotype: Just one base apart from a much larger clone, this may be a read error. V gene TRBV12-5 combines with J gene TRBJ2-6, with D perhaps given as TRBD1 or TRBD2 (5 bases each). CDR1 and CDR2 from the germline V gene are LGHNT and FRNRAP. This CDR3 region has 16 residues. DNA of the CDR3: TGTGCTAGTGGTTTGGAAGACTATCCTGGGGCCAGCGTCCTGACTTTC. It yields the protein CASGLEDYPGASVLTF.

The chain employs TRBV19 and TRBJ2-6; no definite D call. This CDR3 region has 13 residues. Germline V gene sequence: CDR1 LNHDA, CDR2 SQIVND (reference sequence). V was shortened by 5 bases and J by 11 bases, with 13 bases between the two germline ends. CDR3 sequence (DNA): TGTGCCAGTAGTTTTTTTTCGGCGGACGTCCTGACTTTC. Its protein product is CASSFFSADVLTF.

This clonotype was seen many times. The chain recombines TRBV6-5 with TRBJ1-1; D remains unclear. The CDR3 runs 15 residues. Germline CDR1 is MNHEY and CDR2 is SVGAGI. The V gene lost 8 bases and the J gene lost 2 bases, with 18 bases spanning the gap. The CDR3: CASRPFGRANTEAFF. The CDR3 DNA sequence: TGTGCCAGCCGACCCTTTGGACGGGCAAACACTGAAGCTTTCTTT.

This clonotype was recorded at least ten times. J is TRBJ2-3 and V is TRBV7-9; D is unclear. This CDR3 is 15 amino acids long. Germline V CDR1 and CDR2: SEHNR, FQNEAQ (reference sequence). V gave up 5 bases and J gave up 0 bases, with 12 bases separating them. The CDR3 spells CASSLLPTSTDTQYF. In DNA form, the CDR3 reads TGTGCCAGCAGCCTACTCCCTACGAGCACAGATACGCAGTATTTT.

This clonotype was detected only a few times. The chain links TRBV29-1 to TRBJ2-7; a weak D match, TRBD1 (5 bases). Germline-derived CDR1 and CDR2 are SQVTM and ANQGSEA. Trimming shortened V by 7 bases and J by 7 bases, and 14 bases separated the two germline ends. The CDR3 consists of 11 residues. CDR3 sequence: CSGTQGEEQYF. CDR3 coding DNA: TGCAGCGGAACCCAGGGTGAAGAGCAGTACTTC.

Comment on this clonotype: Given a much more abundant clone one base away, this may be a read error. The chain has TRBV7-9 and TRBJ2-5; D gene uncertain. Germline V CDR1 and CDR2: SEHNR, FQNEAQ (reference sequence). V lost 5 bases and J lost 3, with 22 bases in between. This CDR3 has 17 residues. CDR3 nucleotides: TGTGCCAGCAGCGTTCGCAGGAGTCTCCTTTTCAAAGAGACCCAGTACTTC. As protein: CASSVRRSLLFKETQYF.

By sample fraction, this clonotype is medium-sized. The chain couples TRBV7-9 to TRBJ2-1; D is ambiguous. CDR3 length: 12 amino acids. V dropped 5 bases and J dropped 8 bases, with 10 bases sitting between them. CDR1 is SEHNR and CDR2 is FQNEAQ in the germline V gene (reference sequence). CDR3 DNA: TGTGCCAGCAGCGACCAGGTCCATGAGCAGTTCTTC. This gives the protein CASSDQVHEQFF.

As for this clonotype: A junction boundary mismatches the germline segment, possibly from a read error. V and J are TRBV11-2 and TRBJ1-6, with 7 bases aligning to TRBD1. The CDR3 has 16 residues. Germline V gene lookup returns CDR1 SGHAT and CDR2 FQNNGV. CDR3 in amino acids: CASSHTTSTGLPEALF. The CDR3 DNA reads TGTGCCAGCAGTCATACTACCTCGACAGGGTTGCCTGAAGCTCTCTTT.

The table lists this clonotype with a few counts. CDR3 region: CASSTRTSGGQETQYF. CDR3 DNA: TGTGCCAGCAGTACCCGGACTAGCGGGGGCCAAGAGACCCAGTACTTC. The chain has TRBV6-6 and TRBJ2-5; 13 bases match TRBD2. The V gene end was trimmed by 5 bases and the J gene end by 1 base; junction bases not matched to a gene: 4. The germline V gene encodes CDR1 MNHNY and CDR2 SVGAGI (reference sequence). The length of the CDR3 is 16 residues.

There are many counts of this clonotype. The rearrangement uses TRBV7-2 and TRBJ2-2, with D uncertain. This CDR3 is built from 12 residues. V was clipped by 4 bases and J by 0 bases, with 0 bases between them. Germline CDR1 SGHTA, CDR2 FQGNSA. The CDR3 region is CASSSNTGELFF. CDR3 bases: TGTGCCAGCAGCTCGAACACCGGGGAGCTGTTTTTT.

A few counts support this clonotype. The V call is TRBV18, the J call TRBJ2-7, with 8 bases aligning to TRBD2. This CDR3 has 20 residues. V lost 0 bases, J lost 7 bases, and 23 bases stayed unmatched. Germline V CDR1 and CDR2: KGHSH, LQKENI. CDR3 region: CASSPPVGGRGAGVSGEQYF. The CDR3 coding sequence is TGTGCCAGCTCACCACCGGTTGGGGGGCGAGGAGCGGGAGTATCGGGAGAGCAGTACTTC.